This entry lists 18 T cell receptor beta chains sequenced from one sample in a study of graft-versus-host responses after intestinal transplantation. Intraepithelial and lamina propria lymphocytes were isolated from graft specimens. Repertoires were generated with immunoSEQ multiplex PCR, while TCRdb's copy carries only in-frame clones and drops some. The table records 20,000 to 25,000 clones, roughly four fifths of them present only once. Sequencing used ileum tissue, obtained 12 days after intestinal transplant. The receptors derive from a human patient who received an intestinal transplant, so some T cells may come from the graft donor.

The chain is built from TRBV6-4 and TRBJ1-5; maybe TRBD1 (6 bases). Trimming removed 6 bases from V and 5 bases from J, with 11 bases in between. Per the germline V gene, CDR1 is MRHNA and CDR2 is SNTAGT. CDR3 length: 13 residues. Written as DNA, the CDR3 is TGTGCCAGCAGCGGGACAAGGGATCAGCCCCAGCATTTT. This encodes CASSGTRDQPQHF.

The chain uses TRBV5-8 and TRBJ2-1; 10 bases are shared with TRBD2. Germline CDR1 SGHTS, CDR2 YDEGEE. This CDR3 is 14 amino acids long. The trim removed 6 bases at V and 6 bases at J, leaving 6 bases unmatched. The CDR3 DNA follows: TGTGCCAGCATCCTTAGCGGGGGGCCCAATGAGCAGTTCTTC. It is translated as CASILSGGPNEQFF. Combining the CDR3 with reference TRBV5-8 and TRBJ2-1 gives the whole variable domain EAGVTQSPTHLIKTRGQQATLRCSPISGHTSVYWYQQALGLGLQFLLWYDEGEERNRGNFPPRFSGRQFPNYSSELNVNALELEDSALYLCASILSGGPNEQFFGPGTRLTVL.

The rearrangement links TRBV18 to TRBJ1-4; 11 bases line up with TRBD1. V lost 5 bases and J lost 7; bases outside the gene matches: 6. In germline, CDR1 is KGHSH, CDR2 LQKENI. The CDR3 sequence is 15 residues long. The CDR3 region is CASSTGQGAIEKLFF. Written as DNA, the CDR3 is TGTGCCAGCTCAACAGGACAGGGGGCGATTGAAAAACTGTTTTTT. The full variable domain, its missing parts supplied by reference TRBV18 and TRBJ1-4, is NAGVMQNPRHLVRRRGQEARLRCSPMKGHSHVYWYRQLPEEGLKFMVYLQKENIIDESGMPKERFSAEFPKEGPSILRIQQVVRGDSAAYFCASSTGQGAIEKLFFGSGTQLSVL.

CDR3 bases: TGTGCCAGCAGCTTGAGGGGTGAAAAACTGTTTTTT. Amino acid sequence: CASSLRGEKLFF. The V and J genes are TRBV5-4 and TRBJ1-4; the D gene is possibly TRBD1 (5 bases). Per the germline V gene, CDR1 is SGHNT and CDR2 is YYREEE (reference sequence). Trimming took off 1 base at V and 7 bases at J, with 5 bases between the two ends. The CDR3 covers 12 residues.

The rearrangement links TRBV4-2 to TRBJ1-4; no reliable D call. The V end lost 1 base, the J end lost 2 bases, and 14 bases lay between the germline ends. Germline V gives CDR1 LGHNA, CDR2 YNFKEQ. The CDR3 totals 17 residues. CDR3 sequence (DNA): TGTGCCAGCAGCCAAGTGGAGGGTTTAAGGACTAATGAAAAACTGTTTTTT. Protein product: CASSQVEGLRTNEKLFF.

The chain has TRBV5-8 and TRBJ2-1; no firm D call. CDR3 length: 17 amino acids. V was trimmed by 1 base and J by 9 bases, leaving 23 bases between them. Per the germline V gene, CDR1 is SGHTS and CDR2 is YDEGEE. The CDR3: CASSLWLARGPKFEQFF. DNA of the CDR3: TGTGCCAGCAGCTTGTGGTTGGCTAGAGGTCCAAAGTTTGAGCAGTTCTTC.

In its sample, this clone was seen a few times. The CDR3 protein is CASSQTTGGESYGYTF. CDR3 sequence (DNA): TGTGCCAGCAGTCAAACGACAGGGGGAGAGAGCTATGGCTACACCTTC. The J gene is TRBJ1-2, the V gene TRBV27; TRBD1 matches 9 bases. Losses at the gene ends were 5 bases for V and 4 bases for J; bases not matched to a gene: 11. This CDR3 has 16 residues. Germline CDR1 and CDR2: MNHEY and SMNVEV (reference sequence).

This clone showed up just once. CDR3 in amino acids: CASSLELAGPDTQYF. DNA of the CDR3: TGTGCCAGCAGTTTAGAGCTAGCGGGGCCAGATACGCAGTATTTT. This rearrangement joins TRBV6-6 to TRBJ2-3, with TRBD2 matching over 9 bases. In germline, CDR1 is MNHNY, CDR2 SVGAGI (reference sequence). With V trimmed by 4 bases and J by 4 bases, 6 bases remained unmatched. This CDR3 contains 15 residues.

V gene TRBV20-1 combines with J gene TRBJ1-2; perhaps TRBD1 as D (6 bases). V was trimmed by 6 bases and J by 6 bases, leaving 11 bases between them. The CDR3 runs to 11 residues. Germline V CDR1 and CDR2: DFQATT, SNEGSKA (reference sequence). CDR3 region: CSADGQHGYTF. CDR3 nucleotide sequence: TGCAGTGCGGACGGACAGCATGGCTACACCTTC.

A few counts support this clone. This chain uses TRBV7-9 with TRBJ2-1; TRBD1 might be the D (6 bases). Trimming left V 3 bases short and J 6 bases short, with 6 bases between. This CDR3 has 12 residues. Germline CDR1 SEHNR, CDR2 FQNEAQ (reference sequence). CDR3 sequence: CASSLGANEQFF. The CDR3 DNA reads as TGTGCCAGCAGCTTGGGGGCCAATGAGCAGTTCTTC.

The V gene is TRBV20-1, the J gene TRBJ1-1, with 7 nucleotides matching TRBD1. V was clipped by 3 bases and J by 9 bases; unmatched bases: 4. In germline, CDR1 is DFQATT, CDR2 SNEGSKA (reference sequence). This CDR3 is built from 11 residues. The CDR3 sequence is CSASPDRQAFF. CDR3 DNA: TGCAGTGCTAGCCCGGACAGGCAAGCTTTCTTT.

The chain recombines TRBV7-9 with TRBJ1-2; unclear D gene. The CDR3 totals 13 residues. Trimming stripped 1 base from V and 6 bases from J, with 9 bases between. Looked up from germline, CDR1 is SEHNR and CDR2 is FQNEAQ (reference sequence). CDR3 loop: CASSLGGENGYTF. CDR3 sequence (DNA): TGTGCCAGCAGCTTAGGCGGCGAGAATGGCTACACCTTC.

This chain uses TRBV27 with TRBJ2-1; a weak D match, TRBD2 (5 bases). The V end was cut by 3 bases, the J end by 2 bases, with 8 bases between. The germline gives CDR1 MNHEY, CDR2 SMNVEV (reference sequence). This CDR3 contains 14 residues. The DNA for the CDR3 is TGTGCCAGCAGTTTTAGTAGCGCCTACAATGAGCAGTTCTTC. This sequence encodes CASSFSSAYNEQFF.

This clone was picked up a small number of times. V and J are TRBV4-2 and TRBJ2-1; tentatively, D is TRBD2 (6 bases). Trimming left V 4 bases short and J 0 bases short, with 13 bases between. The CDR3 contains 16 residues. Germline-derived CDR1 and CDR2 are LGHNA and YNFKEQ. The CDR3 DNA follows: TGTGCCAGCAGCCCGGGGACGGGGGTCTCCTACAATGAGCAGTTCTTC. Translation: CASSPGTGVSYNEQFF.

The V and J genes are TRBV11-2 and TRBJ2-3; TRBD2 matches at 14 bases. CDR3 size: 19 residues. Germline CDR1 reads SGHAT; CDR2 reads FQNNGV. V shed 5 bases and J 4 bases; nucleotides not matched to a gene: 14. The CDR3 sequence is CASSTPLETSGGVADTQYF. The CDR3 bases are TGTGCCAGCAGCACGCCACTTGAGACTAGCGGGGGGGTCGCAGATACGCAGTATTTT.

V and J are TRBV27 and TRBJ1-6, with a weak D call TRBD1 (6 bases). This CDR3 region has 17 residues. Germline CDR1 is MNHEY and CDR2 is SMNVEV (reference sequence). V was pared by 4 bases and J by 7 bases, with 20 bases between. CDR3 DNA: TGTGCCAGCAGTTATTACCCCCCGCAGGGGCCCAATTCACCCCTCCACTTT. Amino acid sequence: CASSYYPPQGPNSPLHF.

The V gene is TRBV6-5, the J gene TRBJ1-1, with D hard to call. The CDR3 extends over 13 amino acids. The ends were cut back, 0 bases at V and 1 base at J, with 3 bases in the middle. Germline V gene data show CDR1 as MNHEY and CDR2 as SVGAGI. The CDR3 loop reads CASSYSQNTEAFF. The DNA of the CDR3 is TGTGCCAGCAGTTACTCACAGAACACTGAAGCTTTCTTT.

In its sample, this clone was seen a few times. The CDR3 DNA reads TGTGCCAGCAGTGGCCCGACAGAAGTGGGTGCTTTCTTT. Its translation is CASSGPTEVGAFF. The V gene is TRBV2, the J gene TRBJ1-1, with a tentative D call TRBD1 (5 bases). Germline loops: CDR1 SNHLY, CDR2 FYNNEI. This CDR3 contains 13 residues. V dropped 4 bases and J dropped 11 bases, with 17 bases sitting between them.